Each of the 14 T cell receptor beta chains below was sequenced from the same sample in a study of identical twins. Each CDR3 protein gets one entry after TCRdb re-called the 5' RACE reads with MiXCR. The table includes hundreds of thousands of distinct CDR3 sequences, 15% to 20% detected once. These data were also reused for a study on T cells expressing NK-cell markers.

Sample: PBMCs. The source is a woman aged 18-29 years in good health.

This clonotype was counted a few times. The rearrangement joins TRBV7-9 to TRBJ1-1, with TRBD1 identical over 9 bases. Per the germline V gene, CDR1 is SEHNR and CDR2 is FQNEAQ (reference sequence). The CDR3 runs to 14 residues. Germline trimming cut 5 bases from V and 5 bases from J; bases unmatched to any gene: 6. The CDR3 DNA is TGTGCCAGCAGCGCCCGACAGGGGGGGACTGAAGCTTTCTTT. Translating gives CASSARQGGTEAFF.

CDR3 sequence (DNA): TGTGCCAGCAGTCTCTACAGGGGGCTCTACGAGCAGTACTTC. Translating it yields CASSLYRGLYEQYF. V gene TRBV6-1 combines with J gene TRBJ2-7; 9 bases line up with TRBD1. The CDR3 length is 14 residues. V dropped 5 bases and J dropped 3; count of bases not matched to a gene: 5. The germline V gene encodes CDR1 MNHNS and CDR2 SASEGT.

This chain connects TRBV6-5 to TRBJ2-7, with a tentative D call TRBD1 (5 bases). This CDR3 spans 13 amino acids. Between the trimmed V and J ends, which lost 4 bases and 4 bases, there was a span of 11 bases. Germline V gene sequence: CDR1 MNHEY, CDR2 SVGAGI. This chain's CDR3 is CASSFDRKYEQYF. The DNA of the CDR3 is TGTGCCAGCAGTTTTGACAGAAAGTACGAGCAGTACTTC.

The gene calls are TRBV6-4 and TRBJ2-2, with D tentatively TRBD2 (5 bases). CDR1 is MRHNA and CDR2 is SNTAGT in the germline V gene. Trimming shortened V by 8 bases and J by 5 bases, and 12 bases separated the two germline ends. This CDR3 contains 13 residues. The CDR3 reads CASGGSPTGELFF. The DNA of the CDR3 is TGTGCCAGCGGAGGCAGCCCTACCGGGGAGCTGTTTTTT.

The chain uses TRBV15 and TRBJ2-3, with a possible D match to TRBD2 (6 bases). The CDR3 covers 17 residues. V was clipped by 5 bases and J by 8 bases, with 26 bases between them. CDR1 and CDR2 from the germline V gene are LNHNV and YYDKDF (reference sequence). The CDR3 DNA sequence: TGTGCCACCAGCGGGAAGGATGGCCCGGGCGGGATGATTACGCAGTATTTT. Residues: CATSGKDGPGGMITQYF.

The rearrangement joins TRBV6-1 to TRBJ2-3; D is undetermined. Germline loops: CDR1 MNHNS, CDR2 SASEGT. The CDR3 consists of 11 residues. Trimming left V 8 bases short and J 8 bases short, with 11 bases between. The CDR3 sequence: CASATIATQYF. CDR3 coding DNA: TGTGCCAGCGCCACGATTGCTACGCAGTATTTT.

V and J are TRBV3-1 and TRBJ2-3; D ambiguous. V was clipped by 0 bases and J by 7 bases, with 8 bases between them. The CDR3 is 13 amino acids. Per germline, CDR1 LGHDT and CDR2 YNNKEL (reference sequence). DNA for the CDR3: TGTGCCAGCAGCCAAGACGAATCTAATACGCAGTATTTT. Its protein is CASSQDESNTQYF.

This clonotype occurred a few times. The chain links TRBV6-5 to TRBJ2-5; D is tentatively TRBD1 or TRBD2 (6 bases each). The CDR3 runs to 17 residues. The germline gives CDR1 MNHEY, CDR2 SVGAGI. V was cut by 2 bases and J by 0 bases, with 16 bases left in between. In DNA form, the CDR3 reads TGTGCCAGCAGTTACAGGGGGGACTTAGAGTACCAAGAGACCCAGTACTTC. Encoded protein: CASSYRGDLEYQETQYF.

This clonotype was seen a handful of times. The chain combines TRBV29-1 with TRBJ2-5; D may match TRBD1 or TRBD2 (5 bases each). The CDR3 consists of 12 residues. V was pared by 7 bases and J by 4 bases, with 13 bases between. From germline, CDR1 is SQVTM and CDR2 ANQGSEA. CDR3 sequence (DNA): TGCAGCGCCTCGGGGCTAGGAGAGACCCAGTACTTC. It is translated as CSASGLGETQYF. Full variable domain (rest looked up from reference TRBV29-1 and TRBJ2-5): SAVISQKPSRDICQRGTSLTIQCQVDSQVTMMFWYRQQPGQSLTLIATANQGSEATYESGFVIDKFPISRPNLTFSTLTVSNMSPEDSSIYLCSASGLGETQYFGPGTRLLVL.

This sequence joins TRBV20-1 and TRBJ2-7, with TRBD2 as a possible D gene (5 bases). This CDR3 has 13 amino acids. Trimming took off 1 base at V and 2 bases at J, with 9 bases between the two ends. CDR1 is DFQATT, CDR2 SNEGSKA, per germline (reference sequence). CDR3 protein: CSARGAVPYEQYF. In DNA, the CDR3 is TGCAGTGCTAGAGGAGCGGTGCCCTACGAGCAGTACTTC.

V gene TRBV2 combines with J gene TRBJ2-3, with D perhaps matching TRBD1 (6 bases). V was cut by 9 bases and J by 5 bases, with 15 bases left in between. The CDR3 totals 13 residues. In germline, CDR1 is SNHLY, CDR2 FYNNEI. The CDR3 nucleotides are TGTGCCAGAACAGGGAGCCTTAGAGATACGCAGTATTTT. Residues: CARTGSLRDTQYF. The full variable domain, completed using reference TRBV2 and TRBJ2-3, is EPEVTQTPSHQVTQMGQEVILRCVPISNHLYFYWYRQILGQKVEFLVSFYNNEISEKSEIFDDQFSVERPDGSNFTLKIRSTKLEDSAMYFCARTGSLRDTQYFGPGTRLTVL.

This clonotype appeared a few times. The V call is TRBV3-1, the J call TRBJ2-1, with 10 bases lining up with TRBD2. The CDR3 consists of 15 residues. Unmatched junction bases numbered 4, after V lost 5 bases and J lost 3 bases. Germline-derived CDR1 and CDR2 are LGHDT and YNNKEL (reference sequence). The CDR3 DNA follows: TGTGCCAGCAGCTTAGCGGGAGGCAACTACAATGAGCAGTTCTTC. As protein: CASSLAGGNYNEQFF.

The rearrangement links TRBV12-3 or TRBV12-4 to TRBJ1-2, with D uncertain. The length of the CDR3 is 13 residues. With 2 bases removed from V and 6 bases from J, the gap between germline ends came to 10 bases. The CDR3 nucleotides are TGTGCCAGCAGTTTATGGGTGTCGGATGGCTACACCTTC. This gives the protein CASSLWVSDGYTF.

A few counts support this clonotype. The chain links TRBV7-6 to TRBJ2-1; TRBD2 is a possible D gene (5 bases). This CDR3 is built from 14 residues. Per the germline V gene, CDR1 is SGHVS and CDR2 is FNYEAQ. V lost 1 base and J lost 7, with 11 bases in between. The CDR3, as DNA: TGTGCCAGCAGCTTAGTTGGGGTAGCGAATGAGCAGTTCTTC. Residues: CASSLVGVANEQFF.